Each of the 4 T cell receptor beta chains below was sequenced from the same sample in a study of monozygotic twins with inflammatory bowel disease. From the 5' RACE reads, TCRdb lists one entry per CDR3 protein and no DNA. The sample has some 300,000 distinct CDR3 sequences; the top ten hold roughly 5.3%. Sequenced material: blood. These receptor sequences come from a human donor with ulcerative colitis or Crohn's disease, or a healthy co-twin of an affected twin (not recorded which).

This rearrangement joins TRBV24-1 to TRBJ2-2; TCRdb proposes TRBD1, but this gene call is untestable without DNA. Germline V CDR1 and CDR2: KGHDR, SFDVKD. The CDR3 length is 15 residues. CDR3 sequence: CATSDWGHIPGELFF.

J is TRBJ2-1 and V is TRBV11-2. CDR3 length: 11 residues. The germline V gene has CDR1 SGHAT and CDR2 FQNNGV. CDR3 in amino acids: CASSSRNEQFF.

The rearrangement uses TRBV12-3 or TRBV12-4 and TRBJ1-2; TCRdb designates TRBD1, a call that cannot be tested without DNA. CDR3 length: 16 amino acids. CDR3 sequence: CASSRDSRVANYGYTF.

This chain links TRBV7-9 with TRBJ1-5. CDR1 SEHNR and CDR2 FQNEAQ come from the germline V gene (reference sequence). The length of the CDR3 is 15 residues. Here the CDR3 reads CASSLAGSDSQPQHF.